These T cell receptor beta chains were read from a single sample in a study of blood T cell repertoires in COVID-19. Profiling relied on immunoSEQ multiplex PCR, and the TCRdb table lists in-frame clones only, not all of them. In the table there are 50,000 or so clones, approximately 80% of which are singletons. Sequencing input: peripheral blood. These receptors came from a man aged 65-85 years with acute or convalescent COVID-19. Each CDR3 is given with its conserved first and last residue. The D gene is left open where the match is weak. Some rows mark clone size as missing; the rest say once, few, many or name a class of expanded clone.

j_gene | v_gene | abundance | d_gene | CDR3nt | CDR3aa
TRBJ2-7 | TRBV20-1 | few | . | TGCAGTGCTAGAACTACCTACGAGCAGTACTTC | CSARTTYEQYF
TRBJ1-3 | TRBV27 | . | . | TGTGCCAGCAGAACTGCCATGGTGAACACCATATATTTT | CASRTAMVNTIYF
TRBJ1-6 | TRBV19 | . | TRBD1 | TGTGCCAGTAGTGCGGGGACAGGGGAGGCACCCCTCCACTTT | CASSAGTGEAPLHF
TRBJ1-2 | TRBV19 | . | . | TGTGCCAGTAGTATATCGCGCTATGGCTACACCTTC | CASSISRYGYTF
TRBJ2-7 | TRBV5-8 | . | TRBD1 | TGTGCCAGCAGTTCTGAGGGGGCGTATAGGTACGAGCAGTACTTC | CASSSEGAYRYEQYF
TRBJ2-2 | TRBV29-1 | . | TRBD2 | TGCAGCGTTGAAGCACCAGCGGGAGTCGACACCGGGGAGCTGTTTTTT | CSVEAPAGVDTGELFF
TRBJ2-1 | TRBV25-1 | . | TRBD2 | TGTGCCAGCAGTGAAGGAAGCGGGAGGGCCAGTGGCTACAATGAGCAGTTCTTC | CASSEGSGRASGYNEQFF
TRBJ1-3 | TRBV6-5 | . | . | TGTGCCAGCACCGAATCTATAAACACCATATATTTT | CASTESINTIYF
TRBJ1-5 | TRBV6-5 | . | . | TGTGCCAGCAGTTCAAGGGGGTATCAGCCCCAGCATTTT | CASSSRGYQPQHF
TRBJ2-2 | TRBV11-2 | . | . | TGTGCCAGCAGCGCGTCGAGAACCGGGGAGCTGTTTTTT | CASSASRTGELFF
TRBJ2-3 | TRBV7-7 | . | . | TGTGCCAGCAGCTTAGATGCGGGGGCAACAGATACGCAGTATTTT | CASSLDAGATDTQYF
TRBJ2-7 | TRBV5-1 | . | TRBD2 | TGCGCCAGCAGCTCACTAGCGTACTCCTACGAGCAGTACTTC | CASSSLAYSYEQYF
TRBJ1-2 | TRBV19 | once | . | TGTGCCAGTAGTATATCCGGAGCTAACTATGGCTACACCTTC | CASSISGANYGYTF
TRBJ2-1 | TRBV11-2 | . | TRBD1 | TGTGCCAGCAGCTTGACAGGGGGCACCTACAATGAGCAGTTCTTC | CASSLTGGTYNEQFF
TRBJ2-5 | TRBV9 | . | TRBD2 | TGTGCCAGCAGCGTAGGTTCTCTGAGACAAGCGGGGGAGACCCAGTACTTC | CASSVGSLRQAGETQYF
TRBJ1-4 | TRBV6-5 | . | . | TGTGCCAGCAGTTACTCATCGGGGGGAAAACTGTTTTTT | CASSYSSGGKLFF
TRBJ1-5 | TRBV5-1 | . | . | TGCGCCAGCAGCTTGGGAGTAGGGGAAAATCAGCCCCAGCATTTT | CASSLGVGENQPQHF
TRBJ2-7 | TRBV5-4 | . | TRBD2 | TGTGCCAGCAGCCCTGAGGTTAAGGGAGGGGCCTACGAGCAGTACTTC | CASSPEVKGGAYEQYF
TRBJ2-7 | TRBV5-4 | . | TRBD2 | TGTGCCAGCAGCGGACCGGGACTAGGAGCCTACGAGCAGTACTTC | CASSGPGLGAYEQYF
TRBJ1-5 | TRBV18 | . | . | TGTGCCAGCTCAGAGGGCAGGGCGGGAGGCAATCAGCCCCAGCATTTT | CASSEGRAGGNQPQHF
TRBJ1-4 | TRBV7-9 | . | . | TGTGCCAGCAGCCGGAGCACCAGGGGCCCCACTAATGAAAAACTGTTTTTT | CASSRSTRGPTNEKLFF
TRBJ1-2 | TRBV28 | . | . | TGTGCCAGCAGCCCCCGCTGGGGGGGGAGTAACTATGGCTACACCTTC | CASSPRWGGSNYGYTF
TRBJ2-1 | TRBV7-9 | . | TRBD2 | TGTGCCAGCAGCTTAGTAGCGGGCCCCACTAGGAGCTCCTACAATGAGCAGTTCTTC | CASSLVAGPTRSSYNEQFF
TRBJ2-6 | TRBV6-2/TRBV6-3 | . | . | TGTGCCAGCAGTTACTACTCGACAAGAGGGAGCTCTGGGGCCAACGTCCTGACTTTC | CASSYYSTRGSSGANVLTF
TRBJ2-2 | TRBV10-3 | . | TRBD2 | TGTGCCATCAGGGGCGGGGGAACTAGCGGCACCGGGGAGCTGTTTTTT | CAIRGGGTSGTGELFF
TRBJ2-5 | TRBV12-5 | once | . | TGTGCTAGTGCTGGGGCCCCCGAGACCCAGTACTTC | CASAGAPETQYF
TRBJ1-5 | TRBV4-3 | . | TRBD1 | TGCGCCAGCAGCAGTTCTGTTGGACAGGGCCAGCCCCAGCATTTT | CASSSSVGQGQPQHF
TRBJ1-4 | TRBV6-5 | . | . | TGTGCCAGCAGTTCCGGGACATCTCGCTACGGTGAAAAACTGTTTTTT | CASSSGTSRYGEKLFF
TRBJ1-1 | TRBV6-5 | . | . | TGTGCCAGCAGTTACTCGCGGGGGACTGAAGCTTTCTTT | CASSYSRGTEAFF
TRBJ2-7 | TRBV14 | . | . | TGTGCCAGCAGCCCCCTTGGCAGGCAGAGCTCCTACGAGCAGTACTTC | CASSPLGRQSSYEQYF
TRBJ1-3 | TRBV7-9 | once | TRBD1 | TGTGCCAGCAGCCGGGGACAGCTAGGAAACACCATATATTTT | CASSRGQLGNTIYF
TRBJ1-1 | TRBV10-3 | . | . | TGTGCCATCAGTGACGCAGGGGACACTGAAGCTTTCTTT | CAISDAGDTEAFF
TRBJ2-7 | TRBV5-4 | . | TRBD2 | TGTGCCAGCAGCACCCGGGTTGGCGGGGGGACCTACGAGCAGTACTTC | CASSTRVGGGTYEQYF
TRBJ1-5 | TRBV2 | . | . | TGTGCCAGCAACGGGGGCAATCAGCCCCAGCATTTT | CASNGGNQPQHF
TRBJ2-4 | TRBV7-2 | . | TRBD1 | TGTGCCAGCAGCTTAGGGACAGGGTACCCCAAAAACATTCAGTACTTC | CASSLGTGYPKNIQYF
TRBJ2-1 | TRBV5-1 | . | . | TGCGCCACCTCCACAGGACAGCTGCACAATGAGCAGTTCTTC | CATSTGQLHNEQFF
TRBJ2-3 | TRBV7-9 | . | . | TGTGCCAGCAGCTTAGGCGGGGCTCGACGGGCAGATACGCAGTATTTT | CASSLGGARRADTQYF
TRBJ2-1 | TRBV29-1 | . | . | TGCAGCGTCGTTGAGGACTACTCTTCCTACAATGAGCAGTTCTTC | CSVVEDYSSYNEQFF
TRBJ2-3 | TRBV29-1 | . | . | TGCAGCGAGATGGAGGGGCGCGCAGATACGCAGTATTTT | CSEMEGRADTQYF
TRBJ2-6 | TRBV10-1 | . | . | TGCGCCAGCAGTGAGTCAGCTGGTACTGGGGCCAACGTCCTGACTTTC | CASSESAGTGANVLTF
TRBJ1-4 | TRBV5-1 | . | . | TGCGCCAGCAGCTTGGTCGGGGAGGATAATGAAAAACTGTTTTTT | CASSLVGEDNEKLFF
TRBJ2-7 | TRBV5-1 | . | . | TGCGCCAGCAGCCTTTTTGGTCGGAGCGAGCAGTACTTC | CASSLFGRSEQYF
TRBJ1-4 | TRBV30 | . | . | TGTGCCTGGAGTATCAGGGGCCGGGAAAAACTGTTTTTT | CAWSIRGREKLFF
TRBJ1-1 | TRBV4-2 | . | . | TGTGCCAGCAGCCAAGACCCAATCCCTGAAGCTTTCTTT | CASSQDPIPEAFF
TRBJ2-7 | TRBV30 | . | . | TGTGCCTGGAGTCTCCCAGGATCCCCACGCTACGAGCAGTACTTC | CAWSLPGSPRYEQYF
TRBJ2-1 | TRBV7-9 | . | . | TGTGCCAGCAGCTCAGGCGTCTGGATCGGCGGAGGTAGGAGTGAGCAGTTCTTC | CASSSGVWIGGGRSEQFF
TRBJ2-1 | TRBV5-4 | . | . | TGTGCCAGCAGCTTAAATATTAACTCCTACAATGAGCAGTTCTTC | CASSLNINSYNEQFF
TRBJ1-1 | TRBV11-2 | . | TRBD1 | TGTGCCAGCAGCTTACAGACAGGGGCGGCTTTCTTT | CASSLQTGAAFF
TRBJ2-3 | TRBV30 | . | TRBD2 | TGTGCCTGGAGTCCCTTCCGGACTAGCGGAACAGATACGCAGTATTTT | CAWSPFRTSGTDTQYF
TRBJ2-7 | TRBV9 | . | . | TGTGCCAGCAGCGTAGCTCTGGAGTACGAGCAGTACTTC | CASSVALEYEQYF
TRBJ1-2 | TRBV7-9 | . | . | TGTGCCAGCTGCTCCCTGGACGGACTCTATGGCTACACCTTC | CASCSLDGLYGYTF
TRBJ1-2 | TRBV12-3/TRBV12-4 | . | . | TGTGCCAGCAGTTGGGGAGGGCGCTATGGCTACACCTTC | CASSWGGRYGYTF
TRBJ1-5 | TRBV19 | . | . | TGTGCCAGTAGTATAGATCTATCCCCCCTGCCCCAGCATTTT | CASSIDLSPLPQHF
TRBJ1-5 | TRBV10-3 | . | TRBD1 | TGTGCCATCAGTGGGGACAGGGGAAGTCAGCCCCAGCATTTT | CAISGDRGSQPQHF
TRBJ2-1 | TRBV11-1 | . | TRBD2 | TGTGCCAGCAGCTCCCATAGCGGGAGCTACAATGAGCAGTTCTTC | CASSSHSGSYNEQFF